This T cell receptor (beta chain) was captured by sequencing in a study of regulatory T cells in long-lasting Graves disease. The time point is: newly diagnosed GD, antithyroid drugs for less than 3 months. Generation of the TCR library employed RNA extracted from PBMCs. In its sample, this clonotype was seen a few times. Construction of TCR beta libraries relied on iRepertoire HTBI primers and on Arm-PCR targeting CDR3 regions. TCRdb reprocessed the multiplex PCR reads via MiXCR and lists one record per CDR3 protein. The sample consists of 350,000 to 400,000 distinct CDR3 sequences, about a sixth of them appearing once. The V gene lost 1 base and the J gene lost 4 bases, with 7 bases spanning the gap. The CDR3 totals 13 residues. Germline V gene sequence: CDR1 LGHDT, CDR2 YNNKEL (reference sequence). These data are also associated with another study on T cells in Graves' hyperthyroidism and ophthalmopathy.

J is TRBJ1-2 and V is TRBV3-1; a weak D match, TRBD1 (5 bases). The specimen comprised peripheral blood mononuclear cells (PBMCs), sampled at new diagnosis, from a patient treated with antithyroid drugs. The receptor was derived from a woman aged 18 to 35 with Graves disease. The CDR3 here is CASSQVQGYGYTF. The CDR3 DNA reads TGTGCCAGCAGCCAAGTCCAGGGCTATGGCTACACCTTC.